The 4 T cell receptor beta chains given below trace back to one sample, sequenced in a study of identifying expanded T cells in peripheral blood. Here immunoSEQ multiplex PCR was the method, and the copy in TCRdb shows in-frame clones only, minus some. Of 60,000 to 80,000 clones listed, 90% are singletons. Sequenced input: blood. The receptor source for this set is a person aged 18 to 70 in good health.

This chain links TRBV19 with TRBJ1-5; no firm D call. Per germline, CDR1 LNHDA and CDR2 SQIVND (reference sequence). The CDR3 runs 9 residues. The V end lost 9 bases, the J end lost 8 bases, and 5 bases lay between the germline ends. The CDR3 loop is CASGEPQHF. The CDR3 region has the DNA TGTGCCAGCGGTGAGCCCCAGCATTTT.

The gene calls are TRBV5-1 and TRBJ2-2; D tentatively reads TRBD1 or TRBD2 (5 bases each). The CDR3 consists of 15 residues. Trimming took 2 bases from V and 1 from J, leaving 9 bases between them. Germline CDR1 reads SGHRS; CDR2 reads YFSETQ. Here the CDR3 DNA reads TGCGCCAGCAGCTTAGGGACGGTGAACACCGGGGAGCTGTTTTTT. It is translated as CASSLGTVNTGELFF.

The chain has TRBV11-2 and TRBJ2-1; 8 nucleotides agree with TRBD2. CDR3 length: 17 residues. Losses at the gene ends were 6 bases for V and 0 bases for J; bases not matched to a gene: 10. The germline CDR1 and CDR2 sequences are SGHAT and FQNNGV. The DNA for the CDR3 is TGTGCCAGCAGGGTGGGCGGGGGGAGAGGCTCCTACAATGAGCAGTTCTTC. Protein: CASRVGGGRGSYNEQFF.

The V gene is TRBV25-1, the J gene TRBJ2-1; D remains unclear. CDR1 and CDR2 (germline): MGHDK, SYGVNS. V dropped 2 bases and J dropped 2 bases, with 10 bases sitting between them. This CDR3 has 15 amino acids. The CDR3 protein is CASSEDYQAYNEQFF. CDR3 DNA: TGTGCCAGCAGTGAAGATTACCAAGCCTACAATGAGCAGTTCTTC.